This passage covers 27 T cell receptor beta chains from one sample sequenced in a study of T cells after posttransplantation cyclophosphamide. Some clones are missing from TCRdb's copy, which holds only in-frame ones; the method was immunoSEQ multiplex PCR. Here the sample spans just over 65,000 clones, over 85% being singletons. The sample consisted of PBMCs. Receptors originate from a woman in her thirties in good health and a related stem cell transplant donor.

The chain has TRBV7-6 and TRBJ2-5; D is unclear. This CDR3 is 12 amino acids long. The V end was cut by 1 base, the J end by 5 bases, with 5 bases between. Germline CDR1 reads SGHVS; CDR2 reads FNYEAQ. CDR3 coding DNA: TGTGCCAGCAGCTTAGTCGGCGAGACCCAGTACTTC. Translated: CASSLVGETQYF.

This clone showed up just once. The chain is built from TRBV21-1 and TRBJ1-5. TRBV21-1 is annotated as a pseudogene. The CDR3 extends over 18 amino acids. Here the CDR3 DNA reads TGTGCCAGCAGCAAAGGGGGTCCTCTCGGCGGAGTGGATCAGCCCCAGCATTTT. Translating gives CASSKGGPLGGVDQPQHF.

The gene calls are TRBV18 and TRBJ2-1; 8 nucleotides match TRBD1. Germline assignment: CDR1 KGHSH and CDR2 LQKENI. The CDR3 runs 13 residues. J gave up 8 bases and V 3 bases, and 3 bases lay outside the gene matches. The CDR3, as DNA: TGTGCCAGCTCACCGGACAGGGTCGATGAGCAGTTCTTC. It codes for CASSPDRVDEQFF.

V and J are TRBV6-5 and TRBJ2-3; 9 bases map to TRBD1. This CDR3 region has 13 residues. V dropped 7 bases and J dropped 6; count of bases not matched to a gene: 5. Germline loops: CDR1 MNHEY, CDR2 SVGAGI. The CDR3 DNA reads as TGTGCCAGCACCCGGACAGGGGTGGATACGCAGTATTTT. Its protein product is CASTRTGVDTQYF.

This chain joins TRBV7-2 and TRBJ2-7; a possible D gene is TRBD1 (5 bases). The germline V and J ends were trimmed by 5 bases and 0 bases, with 14 bases remaining between them. This CDR3 region has 15 residues. Germline V lookup: CDR1 SGHTA, CDR2 FQGNSA. The CDR3 loop reads CASSQGPASSYEQYF. In DNA, the CDR3 is TGTGCCAGCAGCCAGGGTCCGGCATCCTCCTACGAGCAGTACTTC.

This rearrangement joins TRBV7-9 to TRBJ2-1, with D tentatively TRBD2 (6 bases). Trimming took 6 bases from V and 4 from J, leaving 7 bases between them. Germline V gives CDR1 SEHNR, CDR2 FQNEAQ (reference sequence). The CDR3 is made up of 12 amino acids. The CDR3 DNA reads TGTGCCAGCAGTCTAGCGTACAATGAGCAGTTCTTC. Translated, it gives CASSLAYNEQFF.

V gene TRBV2 combines with J gene TRBJ1-6; tentatively, D is TRBD1 (5 bases). This CDR3 contains 15 residues. V lost 6 bases and J lost 3, with 12 bases in between. CDR1 is SNHLY, CDR2 FYNNEI, per germline. Here the CDR3 DNA reads TGTGCCAGCAGCGAACGGACAATCTATAATTCACCCCTCCACTTT. Translated: CASSERTIYNSPLHF.

This chain links TRBV7-2 with TRBJ1-2; weak D call: TRBD1 (6 bases). Germline-derived CDR1 and CDR2 are SGHTA and FQGNSA. This CDR3 is 15 amino acids long. V was trimmed by 6 bases and J by 3 bases, leaving 17 bases between them. The CDR3 sequence is CASSQPIRGDYGYTF. The CDR3, as DNA: TGTGCCAGCAGTCAGCCGATCAGGGGAGACTATGGCTACACCTTC.

V and J are TRBV14 and TRBJ1-1, with TRBD1 matching over 7 bases. The CDR3 runs to 14 residues. Germline V gene data show CDR1 as SGHDN and CDR2 as FVKESK. V lost 1 base, J lost 5 bases, and 4 bases stayed unmatched. The CDR3 nucleotides read TGTGCCAGCAGCCAAGGACAGGGTTGGACTGAAGCTTTCTTT. This sequence encodes CASSQGQGWTEAFF.

The chain carries TRBV21-1 and TRBJ2-7; the table's D call of TRBD1 was not tested on the DNA. TRBV21-1 is shown as a pseudogene. CDR3 size: 15 residues. In nucleotides, the CDR3 is TGTGCTGGGCAGACAGGGTGGTTTTCAGTCTACGAGCAGTACTTC. This codes for CAGQTGWFSVYEQYF.

The chain has TRBV30 and TRBJ1-2; a possible D gene is TRBD1 (6 bases). Between the trimmed V and J ends, which lost 5 bases and 0 bases, there was a span of 10 bases. The CDR3 is made up of 13 amino acids. The germline V gene encodes CDR1 GTSNPN and CDR2 SVGIG (reference sequence). CDR3 DNA sequence: TGTGCCTGGTGGGGGGCGGCTAACTATGGCTACACCTTC. Its translation: CAWWGAANYGYTF. Looking up the rest from reference TRBV30 and TRBJ1-2 gives the full variable domain: SQTIHQWPATLVQPVGSPLSLECTVEGTSNPNLYWYRQAAGRGLQLLFYSVGIGQISSEVPQNLSASRPQDRQFILSSKKLLLSDSGFYLCAWWGAANYGYTFGSGTRLTVV.

This clone was seen a handful of times. The V gene is TRBV7-9, the J gene TRBJ2-7; no reliable D call. V was clipped by 5 bases and J by 4 bases, with 12 bases between them. The CDR3 contains 13 residues. Germline lookup yields CDR1 SEHNR and CDR2 FQNEAQ (reference sequence). This chain's CDR3 is CASSPHSVYEQYF. CDR3 in DNA: TGTGCCAGCAGCCCGCACAGTGTATACGAGCAGTACTTC.

This clone is a singleton in its sample. The genes are TRBV19 and TRBJ1-1; 8 nucleotides line up with TRBD1. This CDR3 contains 14 residues. Germline CDR1 and CDR2: LNHDA and SQIVND (reference sequence). After removal of 6 bases from V and 2 bases from J, the junction contained 5 bases not matched to a gene. The DNA of the CDR3 is TGTGCCAGTAGCGGACAGGGCTTCAACACTGAAGCTTTCTTT. Amino acids: CASSGQGFNTEAFF.

This CDR3 is CASSAAGGGNTIYF. The DNA for the CDR3 is TGTGCCAGCAGCGCCGCAGGGGGAGGAAACACCATATATTTT. This chain uses TRBV9 with TRBJ1-3, with 7 bases that match TRBD1. V lost 3 bases and J lost 4; bases outside the gene matches: 4. CDR1 is SGDLS and CDR2 is YYNGEE in the germline V gene. CDR3 length equals 14 residues.

The sample holds one count of this clone. V and J are TRBV12-5 and TRBJ1-1; D ambiguous. V lost 5 bases and J lost 3, with 10 bases in between. CDR1 is LGHNT and CDR2 is FRNRAP in the germline V gene. The CDR3 sequence is 13 residues long. CDR3 sequence: CASGGNQYTEAFF. The CDR3 DNA reads TGTGCTAGTGGTGGGAACCAGTACACTGAAGCTTTCTTT. Filled out from reference TRBV12-5 and TRBJ1-1, the complete variable domain reads DARVTQTPRHKVTEMGQEVTMRCQPILGHNTVFWYRQTMMQGLELLAYFRNRAPLDDSGMPKDRFSAEMPDATLATLKIQPSEPRDSAVYFCASGGNQYTEAFFGQGTRLTVV.

This clone appeared once. The V call is TRBV10-3, the J call TRBJ2-1; the D is unclear. The CDR3 spans 13 residues. Between the trimmed V and J ends, which lost 2 bases and 2 bases, there was a span of 4 bases. Per the germline V gene, CDR1 is ENHRY and CDR2 is SYGVKD. The CDR3 spells CAISEGTYNEQFF. The CDR3 DNA is TGTGCCATCAGTGAGGGTACCTACAATGAGCAGTTCTTC.

This chain links TRBV19 with TRBJ2-2; D perhaps matches TRBD2 (5 bases). Deletions cut 1 base from V and 4 bases from J, with 10 bases between. The germline V gene encodes CDR1 LNHDA and CDR2 SQIVND (reference sequence). CDR3 size: 15 residues. CDR3 coding DNA: TGTGCCAGTAGTATAGCCCGCGCGGGCACCGGGGAGCTGTTTTTT. This gives the protein CASSIARAGTGELFF. Looking up the rest from reference TRBV19 and TRBJ2-2 gives the full variable domain: DGGITQSPKYLFRKEGQNVTLSCEQNLNHDAMYWYRQDPGQGLRLIYYSQIVNDFQKGDIAEGYSVSREKKESFPLTVTSAQKNPTAFYLCASSIARAGTGELFFGEGSRLTVL.

The V call is TRBV16, the J call TRBJ2-7; 7 bases agree with TRBD1. Germline CDR1 and CDR2: KGHSY and FQNENV. J lost 0 bases, V lost 2 bases, and 1 base had no gene match. This CDR3 contains 14 residues. The CDR3: CASSQGTVSYEQYF. The DNA of the CDR3 is TGTGCCAGCAGCCAAGGGACAGTCTCCTACGAGCAGTACTTC.

The rearrangement links TRBV11-2 to TRBJ1-3; D gene unclear. The CDR3 consists of 16 residues. Per germline, CDR1 SGHAT and CDR2 FQNNGV. V lost 1 base and J 0 bases, leaving 10 bases between the germline ends. The CDR3 sequence is CASSLVGGLSGNTIYF. CDR3 DNA sequence: TGTGCCAGCAGCTTAGTGGGCGGCCTCTCTGGAAACACCATATATTTT. Together with reference TRBV11-2 and TRBJ1-3, the CDR3 gives the full variable domain: EAGVAQSPRYKIIEKRQSVAFWCNPISGHATLYWYQQILGQGPKLLIQFQNNGVVDDSQLPKDRFSAERLKGVDSTLKIQPAKLEDSAVYLCASSLVGGLSGNTIYFGEGSWLTVV.

This chain links TRBV5-6 with TRBJ2-5; no clear D gene. The CDR3 spans 14 residues. Germline CDR1 SGHDT, CDR2 YYEEEE. V dropped 0 bases and J dropped 5 bases, with 11 bases sitting between them. The CDR3 loop is CASSLVASVETQYF. In nucleotides, the CDR3 is TGTGCCAGCAGCTTGGTGGCTTCGGTTGAGACCCAGTACTTC.

This clone was observed a single time. The chain uses TRBV9 and TRBJ2-2, with 7 bases aligning to TRBD2. V trimming: 3 bases; J trimming: 5 bases; junction bases outside the gene matches: 7. The CDR3 totals 15 residues. CDR1 and CDR2 from the germline V gene are SGDLS and YYNGEE. The CDR3 region has the DNA TGTGCCAGCAGCGGTCGGGGAGGGGAGACCGGGGAGCTGTTTTTT. Encoded protein: CASSGRGGETGELFF.

In this sample, this clone turned up once. The chain is built from TRBV27 and TRBJ2-3, with 9 bases lining up with TRBD2. Germline CDR1 is MNHEY and CDR2 is SMNVEV (reference sequence). V trimming: 2 bases; J trimming: 3 bases; junction bases outside the gene matches: 12. There are 18 residues in the CDR3. CDR3 sequence (DNA): TGTGCCAGCAGTTTAAACCCGAACCCGAGCGGGGGGACAGATACGCAGTATTTT. This gives the protein CASSLNPNPSGGTDTQYF.

CDR3 amino acids: CASSLDGSGELFF. The CDR3 coding sequence is TGTGCCAGCAGCTTAGACGGTTCCGGGGAGCTGTTTTTT. The chain employs TRBV11-1 and TRBJ2-2, with D uncertain. Germline lookup yields CDR1 SGHAT and CDR2 FQDESV (reference sequence). The germline V and J ends were trimmed by 1 base and 6 bases, with 6 bases remaining between them. The length of the CDR3 is 13 residues.

The gene calls are TRBV4-3 and TRBJ2-7, with 7 bases lining up with TRBD1. Germline CDR1 is LGHNA and CDR2 is YSLEER. CDR3 size: 16 residues. V dropped 0 bases and J dropped 0; count of bases not matched to a gene: 5. CDR3 nucleotides: TGCGCCAGCAGCCAAGATCTGGGACAGCCCTCCTACGAGCAGTACTTC. Its protein product is CASSQDLGQPSYEQYF.

This chain joins TRBV9 and TRBJ1-6; D is perhaps TRBD1 (5 bases). The germline V and J ends were trimmed by 0 bases and 7 bases, with 11 bases remaining between them. CDR3 size: 15 residues. Per germline, CDR1 SGDLS and CDR2 YYNGEE. The CDR3 sequence: CASSVEQGQNSPLHF. The CDR3 DNA is TGTGCCAGCAGCGTAGAGCAGGGTCAGAATTCACCCCTCCACTTT.

The chain combines TRBV7-9 with TRBJ2-2, with D possibly being TRBD1 (5 bases). This CDR3 has 17 amino acids. V lost 5 bases, J lost 4 bases, and 20 bases lay in between. Germline assignment: CDR1 SEHNR and CDR2 FQNEAQ (reference sequence). In DNA, the CDR3 is TGTGCCAGCAGCCCCAACGGAACTTCAGGGTCCACCGGGGAGCTGTTTTTT. Its translation: CASSPNGTSGSTGELFF.

The chain couples TRBV5-6 to TRBJ1-5; 7 bases line up with TRBD1. Germline CDR1 and CDR2: SGHDT and YYEEEE. The CDR3 is 16 residues long. Losses at the gene ends were 1 base for V and 5 bases for J; bases not matched to a gene: 9. The CDR3 reads CASSLKGARGYQPQHF. The CDR3 nucleotides read TGTGCCAGCAGCTTGAAGGGGGCGAGGGGATATCAGCCCCAGCATTTT. The whole variable domain, filled in from reference TRBV5-6 and TRBJ1-5, reads DAGVTQSPTHLIKTRGQQVTLRCSPKSGHDTVSWYQQALGQGPQFIFQYYEEEERQRGNFPDRFSGHQFPNYSSELNVNALLLGDSALYLCASSLKGARGYQPQHFGDGTRLSIL.